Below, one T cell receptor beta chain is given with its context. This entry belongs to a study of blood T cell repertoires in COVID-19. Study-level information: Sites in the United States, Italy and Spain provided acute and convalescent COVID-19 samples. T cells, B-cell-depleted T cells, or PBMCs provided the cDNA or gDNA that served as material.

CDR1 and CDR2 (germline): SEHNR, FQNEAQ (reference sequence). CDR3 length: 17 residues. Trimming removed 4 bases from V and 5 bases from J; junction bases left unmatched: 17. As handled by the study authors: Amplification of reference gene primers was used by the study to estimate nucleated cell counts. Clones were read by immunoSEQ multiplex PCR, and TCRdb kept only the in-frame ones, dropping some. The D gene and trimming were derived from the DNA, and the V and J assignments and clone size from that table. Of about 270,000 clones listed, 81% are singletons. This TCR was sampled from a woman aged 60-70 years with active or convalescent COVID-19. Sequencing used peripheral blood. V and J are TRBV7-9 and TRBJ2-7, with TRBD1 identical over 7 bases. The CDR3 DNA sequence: TGTGCCAGCAGCTCATTAGAGACCCAACAGGGGTTCCACGAGCAGTACTTC. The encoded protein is CASSSLETQQGFHEQYF.